This TCR beta chain is drawn from a study of T cell responses to AZD1222 COVID-19 vaccine. General study results and limits: Vaccine-associated CD4 TCRs ranged over spike, dominating at 160-218 and 743-854. Clonal diversity was possibly underestimated; the donors were predominantly white British and more often female. Spike-specific TCR repertoires showed rising breadth and depth after two AZD1222 doses. At baseline, seropositivity was found in only a handful of AZD1222 recipients.

TCRdb keeps only in-frame clones here, not all; method: immunoSEQ multiplex PCR. Here the sample spans 100,000 or so clones, roughly 86% being singletons. For this clone: Its target is unknown.

The CDR3 has 15 amino acids. The V and J ends lost 4 bases and 4 bases, in that order; junction bases with no gene match: 8. Looked up from germline, CDR1 is SGHRS and CDR2 is YFSETQ. This TCR was recovered from an adult in good health. This sample comprised peripheral blood, obtained on day 0 of MenACWY control vaccination. V gene TRBV5-1 combines with J gene TRBJ2-3; 8 nucleotides line up with TRBD1. The CDR3 sequence: CASSLTDRVPDTQYF. The DNA for the CDR3 is TGCGCCAGCAGCCTGACGGACAGGGTGCCAGATACGCAGTATTTT.